This T cell receptor beta chain comes out of a study of OX40 agonist ivuxolimab in advanced cancers. About the investigation overall: The costimulatory receptor OX40 (CD134) was targeted by ivuxolimab, a fully human IgG2 agonistic monoclonal antibody. Intravenous ivuxolimab was administered to patients every 2 weeks at six dose levels: 0.01, 0.1, 0.3, 1.5, 3 and 10 mg/kg. Among the approximately 50 dose-escalation patients, some 20 had hepatocellular carcinoma, 15 or so melanoma, 9 renal cell carcinoma and 9 head and neck cancer. A male proportion of nearly 85% and a mean age of approximately 62 years, ranging from 23 to 79, were recorded for the dose-escalation cohort. Prior anti-PD-1, anti-PD-L1 or anti-CTLA-4 therapy was permitted, and approximately 41% of dose-escalation patients had received checkpoint inhibitors. Three dose-escalation patients achieved partial responses, one with hepatocellular carcinoma and two with cutaneous melanoma. The purpose of peripheral TCRbeta sequencing was to test whether ivuxolimab changed TCR sequence diversity and led to clonal T-cell expansion. The monotherapy dose-escalation portion (N of about 50 patients) of the phase I ivuxolimab trial is reported in the paper.

Genomic DNA was isolated from the sorted cells so that the TCRbeta CDR3 region could be sequenced. The immunoSEQ Assay was used for sequencing of TCRbeta CDR3 regions. TCRdb holds this immuneACCESS table with in-frame rearrangements only. Some clones are missing; in checked studies, unresolved V genes explain under half, and the rest has no known cause. This sample holds about 120,000 clones; 85% to 90% were observed only once. Of the sample, around 0.55% falls within the top ten clones. Patients with autoimmune disease history or receiving systemic immunosuppression were excluded from the trial. Peripheral blood for TCR sequencing was drawn from every dose cohort at baseline, at cycle 4 day 1 and at cycle 7 day 1. Samples were obtained from an open-label, multicenter, first-in-human phase I dose-escalation trial of ivuxolimab. Adults with locally advanced or metastatic melanoma, renal cell carcinoma, hepatocellular carcinoma or head and neck squamous cell carcinoma were enrolled in the trial. Before TCR sequencing, CD4+ and CD8+ T cells were separately sorted from peripheral blood.

As for this clone: There is no known antigen for this receptor. Base qualities were left out, and no much larger clone turns up one base away.

CDR1 LGHNA and CDR2 YSLEER were looked up in the germline V gene. The CDR3 measures 13 amino acids from cysteine to phenylalanine. Only CDR3 DNA remains: 39 bases, in frame from the first base. Trimming at the junction amounts to 0 bases on V and 6 bases on J, and the germline ends lie 6 bases apart. General study outcomes and caveats: Low levels of normalized T-cell clonal expansion were also seen in some patients who did not respond. In the 0.1-3.0 mg/kg groups, partial responders had among the lowest normalized peripheral clonal expansion, particularly in CD8+ T cells. At doses of 0.1 to 3.0 mg/kg, clonal expansion of both CD4+ and CD8+ T cells in blood was seen between baseline and week 6. The antigen specificity of the peripheral T cells that underwent clonal expansion was not determined. On average, CD8+ T cells showed more expanded clones than CD4+ T cells after ivuxolimab.

This sample comprised CD4+ or CD8+ T cells sorted from blood, obtained in a trial of the OX40 agonist ivuxolimab. The sequence was obtained from an adult with an advanced solid tumor such as melanoma, head and neck, liver or kidney cancer. The rearrangement combines TRBV4-3 with TRBJ1-5; no D segment can be confidently identified. The base sequence is TGCGCCAGCAGCCAAGATCCCGGTCAGCCCCAGCATTTT. Its coded protein is CASSQDPGQPQHF.